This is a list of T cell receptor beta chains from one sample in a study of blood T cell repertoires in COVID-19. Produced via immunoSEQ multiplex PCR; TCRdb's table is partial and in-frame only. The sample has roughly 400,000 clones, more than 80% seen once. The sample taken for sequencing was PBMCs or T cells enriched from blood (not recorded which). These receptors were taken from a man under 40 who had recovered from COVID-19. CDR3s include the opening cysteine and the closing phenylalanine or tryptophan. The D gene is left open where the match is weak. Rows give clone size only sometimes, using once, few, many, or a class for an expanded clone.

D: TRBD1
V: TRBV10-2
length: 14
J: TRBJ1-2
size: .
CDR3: CASTRGTDGYGYTF

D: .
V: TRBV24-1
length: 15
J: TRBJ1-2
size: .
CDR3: CATSDHRTANYGYTF

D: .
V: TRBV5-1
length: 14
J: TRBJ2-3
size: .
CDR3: CASVLGPSTDTQYF

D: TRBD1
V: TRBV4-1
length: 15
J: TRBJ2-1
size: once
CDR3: CASSLTPTGGVEQFF

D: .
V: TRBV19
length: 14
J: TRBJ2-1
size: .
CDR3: CASTETRTGTEQFF

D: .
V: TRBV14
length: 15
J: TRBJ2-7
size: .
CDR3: CASSRVLGGIYEQYF

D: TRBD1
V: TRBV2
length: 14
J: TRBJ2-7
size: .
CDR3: CASMRDRDYYEQYF

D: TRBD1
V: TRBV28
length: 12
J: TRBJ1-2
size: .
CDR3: CASTPDRYGYTF

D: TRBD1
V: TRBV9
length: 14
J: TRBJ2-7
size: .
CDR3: CASSTGVGTYEQYF

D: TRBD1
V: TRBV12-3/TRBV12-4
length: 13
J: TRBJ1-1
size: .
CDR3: CASREQGRTEAFF

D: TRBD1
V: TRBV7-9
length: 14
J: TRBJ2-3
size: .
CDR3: CASSGTGSTDTQYF

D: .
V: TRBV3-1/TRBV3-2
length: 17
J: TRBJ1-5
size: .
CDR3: CASSQANLVAGDQPQHF

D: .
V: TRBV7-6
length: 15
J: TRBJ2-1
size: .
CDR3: CASSAGAVPGDEQFF

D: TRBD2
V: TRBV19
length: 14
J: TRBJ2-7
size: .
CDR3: CASSTTSEAYEQYF

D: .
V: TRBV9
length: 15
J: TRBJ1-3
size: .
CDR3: CASSVAGGPGNTIYF

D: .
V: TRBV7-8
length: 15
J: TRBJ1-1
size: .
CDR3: CASSLAGLMNTEAFF